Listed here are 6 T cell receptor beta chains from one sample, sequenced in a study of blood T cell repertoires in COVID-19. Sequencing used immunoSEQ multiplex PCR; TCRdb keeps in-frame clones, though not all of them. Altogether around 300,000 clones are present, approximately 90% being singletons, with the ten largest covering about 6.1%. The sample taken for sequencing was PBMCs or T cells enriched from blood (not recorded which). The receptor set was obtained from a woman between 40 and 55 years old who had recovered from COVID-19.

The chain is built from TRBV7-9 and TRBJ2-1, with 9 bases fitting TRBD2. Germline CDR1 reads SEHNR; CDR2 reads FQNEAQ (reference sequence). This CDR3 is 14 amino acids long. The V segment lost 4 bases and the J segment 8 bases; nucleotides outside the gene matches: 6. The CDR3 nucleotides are TGTGCCAGCAGCTCGGGACTAGCTGTCGATGAGCAGTTCTTC. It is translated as CASSSGLAVDEQFF.

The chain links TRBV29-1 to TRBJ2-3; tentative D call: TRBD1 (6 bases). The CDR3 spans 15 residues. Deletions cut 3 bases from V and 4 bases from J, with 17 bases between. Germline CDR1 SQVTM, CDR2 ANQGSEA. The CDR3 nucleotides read TGCAGCGTTGAGATTCCAGGGGCGAGTGCAGATACGCAGTATTTT. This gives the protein CSVEIPGASADTQYF.

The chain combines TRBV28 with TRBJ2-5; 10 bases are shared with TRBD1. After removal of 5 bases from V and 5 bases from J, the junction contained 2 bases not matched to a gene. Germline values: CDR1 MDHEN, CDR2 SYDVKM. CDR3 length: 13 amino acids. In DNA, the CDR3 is TGTGCCAGCAGTGGGACAGGGGTGGAGACCCAGTACTTC. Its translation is CASSGTGVETQYF.

CDR3 nucleotide sequence: TGTGCCAGTAGTACCGACAGGGGGCACACCGGGGAGCTGTTTTTT. Its translation is CASSTDRGHTGELFF. The chain links TRBV19 to TRBJ2-2; 10 positions match TRBD1. The CDR3 extends over 15 amino acids. Germline values: CDR1 LNHDA, CDR2 SQIVND (reference sequence). With V trimmed by 4 bases and J by 3 bases, 2 bases remained unmatched. Full variable domain (outside the CDR3, taken from reference TRBV19 and TRBJ2-2): DGGITQSPKYLFRKEGQNVTLSCEQNLNHDAMYWYRQDPGQGLRLIYYSQIVNDFQKGDIAEGYSVSREKKESFPLTVTSAQKNPTAFYLCASSTDRGHTGELFFGEGSRLTVL.

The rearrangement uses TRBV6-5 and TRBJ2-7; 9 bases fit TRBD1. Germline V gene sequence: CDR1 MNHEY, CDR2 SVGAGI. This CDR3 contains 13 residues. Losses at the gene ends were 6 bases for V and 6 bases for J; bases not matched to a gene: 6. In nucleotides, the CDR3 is TGTGCCAGCAGAATTACAGGGGGCACCGAGCAGTACTTC. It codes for CASRITGGTEQYF.

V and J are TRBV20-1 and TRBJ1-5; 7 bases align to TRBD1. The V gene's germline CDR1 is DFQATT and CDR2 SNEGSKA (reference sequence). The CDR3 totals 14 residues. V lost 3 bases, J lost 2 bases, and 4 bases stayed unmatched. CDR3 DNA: TGCAGTGCTAGTAAGGGACAGCGCAATCAGCCCCAGCATTTT. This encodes CSASKGQRNQPQHF.